A selection of T cell receptor beta chains follows, all from one sample in a study of neoadjuvant anti-PD-1 for oral cavity cancer. Assay used: immunoSEQ multiplex PCR; TCRdb lists only in-frame clones, some missing. The sample holds 11,000 to 15,000 clones, 65% to 70% seen once. This specimen consisted of PBMCs, obtained before nivolumab (anti-PD-1) treatment. The receptors were sampled from a person between 35 and 79 years old with oral cavity squamous cell carcinoma. Each CDR3 is given with its conserved first and last residue. The D gene is left open where the match is weak. The listing skips clone size in some rows; elsewhere it reads once, few, many or a size class.

abundance: .
v_gene: TRBV19
j_gene: TRBJ1-2
d_gene: .
CDR3aa: CASSIVSWTFNGYTF
CDR3nt: TGTGCCAGTAGTATAGTTTCATGGACGTTTAATGGCTACACCTTC

abundance: once
v_gene: TRBV5-1
j_gene: TRBJ2-1
d_gene: .
CDR3aa: CASSLGGSSYNEQFF
CDR3nt: TGCGCCAGCAGCTTGGGTGGGAGCTCCTACAATGAGCAGTTCTTC

abundance: once
v_gene: TRBV6-1
j_gene: TRBJ2-7
d_gene: TRBD1
CDR3aa: CASSESGWTGFHEQYF
CDR3nt: TGTGCCAGCAGTGAATCGGGCTGGACAGGGTTCCACGAGCAGTACTTC

abundance: .
v_gene: TRBV27
j_gene: TRBJ1-5
d_gene: .
CDR3aa: CASSRGEYPGQPQHF
CDR3nt: TGTGCCAGCTCGAGGGGCGAATATCCAGGACAGCCCCAGCATTTT

abundance: .
v_gene: TRBV9
j_gene: TRBJ1-1
d_gene: .
CDR3aa: CASSIGRGYTEAFF
CDR3nt: TGTGCCAGCAGTATAGGGAGAGGTTACACTGAAGCTTTCTTT

abundance: .
v_gene: TRBV18
j_gene: TRBJ2-7
d_gene: .
CDR3aa: CASSPPAGRKHEQYF
CDR3nt: TGTGCCAGCTCCCCACCCGCGGGACGGAAGCACGAGCAGTACTTC

abundance: .
v_gene: TRBV29-1
j_gene: TRBJ1-3
d_gene: TRBD1
CDR3aa: CSVDPGTGSGNTIYF
CDR3nt: TGCAGCGTGGACCCTGGGACAGGCTCTGGAAACACCATATATTTT

abundance: .
v_gene: TRBV5-1
j_gene: TRBJ1-1
d_gene: .
CDR3aa: CASSLAVGNTEAFF
CDR3nt: TGCGCCAGCAGCTTAGCCGTGGGGAACACTGAAGCTTTCTTT

abundance: few
v_gene: TRBV5-1
j_gene: TRBJ1-1
d_gene: .
CDR3aa: CASSLSTGLAEAFF
CDR3nt: TGCGCCAGCAGCTTGAGTACAGGGCTCGCTGAAGCTTTCTTT

abundance: .
v_gene: TRBV19
j_gene: TRBJ2-6
d_gene: .
CDR3aa: CASRDLRQGLVSGANVLTF
CDR3nt: TGTGCCAGTAGAGACCTCAGGCAGGGCCTAGTGTCTGGGGCCAACGTCCTGACTTTC

abundance: .
v_gene: TRBV10-1
j_gene: TRBJ2-3
d_gene: TRBD1
CDR3aa: CASSHRGGADTQYF
CDR3nt: TGCGCCAGCAGTCACAGGGGTGGCGCAGATACGCAGTATTTT

abundance: .
v_gene: TRBV19
j_gene: TRBJ2-1
d_gene: TRBD2
CDR3aa: CASSAGLAYNEQFF
CDR3nt: TGTGCCAGTAGTGCAGGACTAGCCTACAATGAGCAGTTCTTC

abundance: .
v_gene: TRBV4-1
j_gene: TRBJ2-6
d_gene: .
CDR3aa: CASSRIISGANVLTF
CDR3nt: TGCGCCAGCAGCCGAATCATTTCTGGGGCCAACGTCCTGACTTTC

abundance: .
v_gene: TRBV5-1
j_gene: TRBJ1-2
d_gene: TRBD1
CDR3aa: CASSSGQGNYGYTF
CDR3nt: TGCGCCAGCAGCTCGGGACAGGGGAACTATGGCTACACCTTC

abundance: .
v_gene: TRBV28
j_gene: TRBJ2-7
d_gene: .
CDR3aa: CASSALIGYEQYF
CDR3nt: TGTGCCAGCAGTGCCCTCATTGGGTACGAGCAGTACTTC

abundance: once
v_gene: TRBV5-8
j_gene: TRBJ1-5
d_gene: TRBD1
CDR3aa: CASSGDRDRQPQHF
CDR3nt: TGTGCCAGCAGCGGGGACAGGGATCGGCAGCCCCAGCATTTT

abundance: .
v_gene: TRBV5-1
j_gene: TRBJ2-7
d_gene: .
CDR3aa: CASSPGGSSYEQYF
CDR3nt: TGCGCCAGCAGCCCGGGTGGTAGCTCCTACGAGCAGTACTTC

abundance: .
v_gene: TRBV18
j_gene: TRBJ2-7
d_gene: TRBD1
CDR3aa: CASSPGTASYEQYF
CDR3nt: TGTGCCAGCTCACCAGGGACAGCTTCCTACGAGCAGTACTTC

abundance: .
v_gene: TRBV19
j_gene: TRBJ2-1
d_gene: .
CDR3aa: CASSKSDRPYNEQFF
CDR3nt: TGTGCCAGTAGTAAGAGTGACAGACCCTACAATGAGCAGTTCTTC

abundance: .
v_gene: TRBV19
j_gene: TRBJ2-1
d_gene: .
CDR3aa: CASSIYGEGEQFF
CDR3nt: TGTGCCAGTAGTATATACGGGGAAGGTGAGCAGTTCTTC

abundance: .
v_gene: TRBV9
j_gene: TRBJ2-5
d_gene: TRBD2
CDR3aa: CASSVGLAGGQNVGETQYF
CDR3nt: TGTGCCAGCAGCGTCGGACTAGCGGGGGGCCAGAATGTAGGAGAGACCCAGTACTTC

abundance: .
v_gene: TRBV5-6
j_gene: TRBJ1-6
d_gene: .
CDR3aa: CASSLASGRGGESPLHF
CDR3nt: TGTGCCAGCAGCTTGGCCTCAGGACGAGGGGGTGAGTCACCCCTCCACTTT

abundance: .
v_gene: TRBV30
j_gene: TRBJ1-6
d_gene: .
CDR3aa: CAWRINRDNSPLHF
CDR3nt: TGTGCCTGGAGAATAAACAGGGATAATTCACCCCTCCACTTT

abundance: .
v_gene: TRBV5-1
j_gene: TRBJ1-1
d_gene: .
CDR3aa: CASSSGPGRKNTEAFF
CDR3nt: TGCGCCAGCAGCTCGGGTCCGGGACGGAAGAACACTGAAGCTTTCTTT

abundance: .
v_gene: TRBV14
j_gene: TRBJ1-2
d_gene: TRBD1
CDR3aa: CASSSSGTGPHGYTF
CDR3nt: TGTGCCAGCAGCTCGAGCGGGACAGGCCCCCATGGCTACACCTTC

abundance: .
v_gene: TRBV6-1
j_gene: TRBJ1-5
d_gene: .
CDR3aa: CASRDRHDQPQHF
CDR3nt: TGTGCCAGCAGAGACAGGCATGATCAGCCCCAGCATTTT

abundance: few
v_gene: TRBV18
j_gene: TRBJ1-5
d_gene: .
CDR3aa: CASSPLGTLGQPQHF
CDR3nt: TGTGCCAGCTCCCCTCTTGGGACCTTGGGGCAGCCCCAGCATTTT

abundance: .
v_gene: TRBV6-6
j_gene: TRBJ2-2
d_gene: TRBD2
CDR3aa: CASSRGGGNTGELFF
CDR3nt: TGTGCCAGCAGTCGTGGGGGGGGGAACACCGGGGAGCTGTTTTTT

abundance: .
v_gene: TRBV15
j_gene: TRBJ2-7
d_gene: .
CDR3aa: CATSRDLAVSYEQYF
CDR3nt: TGTGCCACCAGCAGAGATCTGGCGGTTTCCTACGAGCAGTACTTC

abundance: few
v_gene: TRBV5-6
j_gene: TRBJ1-4
d_gene: TRBD1
CDR3aa: CASSPMTGASEKLFF
CDR3nt: TGTGCCAGCAGCCCGATGACAGGGGCGAGTGAAAAACTGTTTTTT

abundance: .
v_gene: TRBV29-1
j_gene: TRBJ2-5
d_gene: TRBD2
CDR3aa: CSVTGLVGETQYF
CDR3nt: TGCAGCGTAACGGGACTAGTGGGAGAGACCCAGTACTTC

abundance: .
v_gene: TRBV21-1
j_gene: TRBJ1-1
d_gene: .
CDR3aa: CASSAIPGQGEGKPEAFF
CDR3nt: TGTGCCAGCAGCGCGATACCGGGACAGGGTGAGGGGAAGCCTGAAGCTTTCTTT

abundance: .
v_gene: TRBV5-1
j_gene: TRBJ2-7
d_gene: .
CDR3aa: CASSLEVSHVDEQYF
CDR3nt: TGCGCCAGCAGCTTGGAAGTGTCCCATGTGGACGAGCAGTACTTC

abundance: .
v_gene: TRBV6-6
j_gene: TRBJ1-1
d_gene: .
CDR3aa: CASSYGGQNTEAFF
CDR3nt: TGTGCCAGCAGTTACGGGGGACAGAACACTGAAGCTTTCTTT

abundance: .
v_gene: TRBV5-1
j_gene: TRBJ2-5
d_gene: TRBD1
CDR3aa: CASSLAGLRTGQETQYF
CDR3nt: TGCGCCAGCAGCTTGGCCGGACTAAGGACAGGGCAAGAGACCCAGTACTTC

abundance: .
v_gene: TRBV19
j_gene: TRBJ2-7
d_gene: .
CDR3aa: CASKRGGGSSYEQYF
CDR3nt: TGTGCCAGCAAAAGGGGAGGGGGGTCGTCCTACGAGCAGTACTTC

abundance: .
v_gene: TRBV19
j_gene: TRBJ2-1
d_gene: .
CDR3aa: CASSIDRSAKFF
CDR3nt: TGTGCCAGTAGTATAGACAGGTCGGCAAAGTTCTTC

abundance: .
v_gene: TRBV11-2
j_gene: TRBJ2-7
d_gene: .
CDR3aa: CASSLEIYEQYF
CDR3nt: TGTGCCAGCAGCTTAGAGATCTACGAGCAGTACTTC

abundance: few
v_gene: TRBV7-9
j_gene: TRBJ2-2
d_gene: .
CDR3aa: CAPLIWGGELFF
CDR3nt: TGTGCCCCCCTCATCTGGGGCGGGGAGCTGTTTTTT

abundance: .
v_gene: TRBV7-4
j_gene: TRBJ2-7
d_gene: .
CDR3aa: CASSPPDCTSSYEQYF
CDR3nt: TGTGCCAGCAGCCCCCCAGACTGTACCAGCTCCTACGAGCAGTACTTC

abundance: few
v_gene: TRBV7-9
j_gene: TRBJ1-2
d_gene: .
CDR3aa: CASSLALDLKEGYTF
CDR3nt: TGTGCCAGCAGCTTAGCCCTGGACCTTAAAGAGGGCTACACCTTC

abundance: .
v_gene: TRBV6-1
j_gene: TRBJ1-1
d_gene: TRBD1
CDR3aa: CASSEDRGQGSEAFF
CDR3nt: TGTGCCAGCAGTGAAGATAGGGGACAGGGTTCTGAAGCTTTCTTT

abundance: once
v_gene: TRBV15
j_gene: TRBJ2-1
d_gene: .
CDR3aa: CATSRVGDSNEQFF
CDR3nt: TGTGCCACCAGCAGAGTGGGAGACTCCAATGAGCAGTTCTTC

abundance: .
v_gene: TRBV6-6
j_gene: TRBJ2-1
d_gene: TRBD2
CDR3aa: CASSPRTSRAYNEQFF
CDR3nt: TGTGCCAGCAGTCCACGGACTAGCCGAGCCTACAATGAGCAGTTCTTC

abundance: .
v_gene: TRBV19
j_gene: TRBJ1-2
d_gene: .
CDR3aa: CASSLVGRGLIVYGYTF
CDR3nt: TGTGCCAGTAGCCTCGTCGGACGGGGGCTAATCGTCTATGGCTACACCTTC

abundance: .
v_gene: TRBV5-4
j_gene: TRBJ1-6
d_gene: .
CDR3aa: CASNRDGNYNSPLHF
CDR3nt: TGTGCCAGCAACCGGGACGGGAATTATAATTCACCCCTCCACTTT

abundance: .
v_gene: TRBV19
j_gene: TRBJ2-2
d_gene: TRBD1
CDR3aa: CASRGGQGINTGELFF
CDR3nt: TGTGCCAGTAGGGGAGGACAGGGGATCAACACCGGGGAGCTGTTTTTT

abundance: few
v_gene: TRBV2
j_gene: TRBJ1-1
d_gene: .
CDR3aa: CASSESMNTEAFF
CDR3nt: TGTGCCAGCAGTGAATCAATGAACACTGAAGCTTTCTTT

abundance: few
v_gene: TRBV19
j_gene: TRBJ1-1
d_gene: .
CDR3aa: CASSIQSLRNTEAFF
CDR3nt: TGTGCCAGTAGTATTCAAAGTTTGCGGAACACTGAAGCTTTCTTT

abundance: .
v_gene: TRBV29-1
j_gene: TRBJ2-7
d_gene: TRBD1
CDR3aa: CSASGTGGYEQYF
CDR3nt: TGCAGCGCCTCCGGGACAGGGGGCTACGAGCAGTACTTC

abundance: .
v_gene: TRBV7-9
j_gene: TRBJ2-5
d_gene: .
CDR3aa: CASTLGGGSLETQYF
CDR3nt: TGTGCCAGCACCCTCGGGGGAGGATCGTTAGAGACCCAGTACTTC

abundance: .
v_gene: TRBV5-4
j_gene: TRBJ2-2
d_gene: TRBD2
CDR3aa: CASSGGGKLAGNTGELFF
CDR3nt: TGTGCCAGCAGCGGTGGGGGTAAACTAGCGGGGAACACCGGGGAGCTGTTTTTT

abundance: .
v_gene: TRBV6-5
j_gene: TRBJ1-5
d_gene: .
CDR3aa: CASSEAFDQPQHF
CDR3nt: TGTGCCAGCAGTGAAGCCTTCGATCAGCCCCAGCATTTT

abundance: few
v_gene: TRBV6-6
j_gene: TRBJ2-7
d_gene: .
CDR3aa: CASKQSTAAYEQYF
CDR3nt: TGTGCCAGCAAACAGAGCACGGCTGCCTACGAGCAGTACTTC

abundance: few
v_gene: TRBV7-8
j_gene: TRBJ2-5
d_gene: .
CDR3aa: CASSSDMYQETQYF
CDR3nt: TGTGCCAGCAGCTCGGACATGTACCAAGAGACCCAGTACTTC

abundance: .
v_gene: TRBV6-5
j_gene: TRBJ1-1
d_gene: .
CDR3aa: CASSKTFMNTEAFF
CDR3nt: TGTGCCAGCAGTAAGACCTTTATGAACACTGAAGCTTTCTTT

abundance: .
v_gene: TRBV6-5
j_gene: TRBJ1-2
d_gene: .
CDR3aa: CASSYSAGRDYGYTF
CDR3nt: TGTGCCAGCAGCTACTCGGCCGGACGGGACTATGGCTACACCTTC

abundance: once
v_gene: TRBV9
j_gene: TRBJ2-3
d_gene: .
CDR3aa: CASSAEGGRTQYF
CDR3nt: TGTGCCAGCAGCGCCGAGGGGGGGCGCACGCAGTATTTT